Only a few counts were recorded for the clone carrying this T cell receptor beta chain. Its antigen is still unknown. The read halts 3 residues ahead of the CDR3 end, with the missing end drawn from the germline J gene. These data originate in a study of T cell clonality in common variable immunodeficiency. Overall study findings and caveats: In common variable immunodeficiency, TCR beta chains reportedly carried fewer deletions and N-nucleotide insertions.

Per germline, CDR1 SEHNR and CDR2 FQNEAQ (reference sequence). Trimming removed 0 bases at V and 6 bases at J, with 6 bases between. The CDR3 consists of 13 residues. The data were produced by immunoSEQ multiplex PCR, yet TCRdb's version contains in-frame clones alone and is incomplete. The sample was found to contain more than 30,000 clones, and every one recurs. This chain links TRBV7-9 with TRBJ2-1; tentative D call: TRBD1 (5 bases). Sequenced input: peripheral blood mononuclear cells. This TCR came from a human donor with common variable immunodeficiency. The CDR3 DNA, read in part, is TGTGCCAGCAGCTTAGCAGGGGCCAATGAG. Protein product: CASSLAGANE. From start to end, the CDR3 is CASSLAGANEQFF. The full variable domain, in which reference TRBV7-9 and TRBJ2-1 provide the parts outside the CDR3, is DTGVSQNPRHKITKRGQNVTFRCDPISEHNRLYWYRQTLGQGPEFLTYFQNEAQLEKSRLLSDRFSAERPKGSFSTLEIQRTEQGDSAMYLCASSLAGANEQFFGPGTRLTVL.